This TCR beta chain is from a study of cytomegalovirus exposure and HLA in healthy donors. With respect to this clone: The antigen remains undetermined.

This PCR relied on a set of 60 Vbeta primers and 13 Jbeta primers. The method was immunoSEQ multiplex PCR; TCRdb's version includes in-frame clones alone and lacks a portion of them. The sample contains some 52,000 clones, about 73% of which appear only once. General observations from the study: Some V segments (TRBV6-2 and TRBV6-3 among them) were excluded as indistinguishable. A later analysis reported that several of the most significant clusters appeared to be linked to common viral pathogens, among them Epstein-Barr virus. Most TCR beta V segments were productive about 90% or about 30% of the time in an earlier analysis.

Trimming at V came to 3 bases and at J to 5 bases, leaving 6 bases not matched to a gene. The CDR3 loop spans 14 amino acids. Germline CDR1 and CDR2: PRHDT and FYEKMQ (reference sequence). This chain joins TRBV13 and TRBJ1-1; the match to TRBD1 covers 7 bases. The clonotype was recovered from a man between 18 and 35 years old in good health and CMV-seronegative. The sequenced material came from PBMCs. CDR3 sequence (DNA): TGTGCCAGCAGCTTTCAGGGGGAATGGACTGAAGCTTTCTTT. Translation gives CASSFQGEWTEAFF.